This TCR beta chain was identified during a study of OX40 agonist ivuxolimab in advanced cancers. The germline CDR1 and CDR2 sequences are PRHDT and FYEKMQ (reference sequence). The V end was cut by 0 bases, the J end by 8 bases, with 17 bases between. The CDR3 spans 16 residues. Data came from immunoSEQ multiplex PCR; TCRdb stores just in-frame clones and leaves some out. Here the sample spans 50,000 to 80,000 clones, roughly 90% being singletons. General study findings and limits: At doses 0.1 to 3.0 mg/kg, CD4+ and CD8+ clones expanded. In a subset of nonresponders, normalized T-cell clonal expansion was also low.

Comments on this clone: Its matching antigen is unknown.

V is TRBV13 and J is TRBJ2-1; D might be TRBD2 (5 bases). The sample consisted of CD4+ or CD8+ T cells sorted from blood, taken in a trial of the OX40 agonist ivuxolimab. This TCR came from an adult with an advanced solid tumor such as melanoma, head and neck, liver or kidney cancer. The CDR3 protein is CASSLGRGNRVHEQFF. The CDR3 nucleotides are TGTGCCAGCAGCTTAGGACGAGGGAATAGAGTCCATGAGCAGTTCTTC.